These 11 T cell receptor beta chains came from one sample sequenced in a study of blood T cell repertoires in COVID-19. Method: immunoSEQ multiplex PCR; TCRdb's copy keeps in-frame clones and lacks some. The data contain a few hundred thousand clones, 86% of them seen just once; the ten biggest clones take up 6.2%. Source material: peripheral blood. The receptors here all came from a man between 60 and 75 years old with acute or convalescent COVID-19.

This chain joins TRBV19 and TRBJ2-1; D call uncertain. Trimming stripped 3 bases from V and 5 bases from J, with 17 bases between. The CDR3 covers 16 residues. CDR1 is LNHDA and CDR2 is SQIVND in the germline V gene (reference sequence). CDR3 region: CASSIPGRAQNNEQFF. CDR3 nucleotide sequence: TGTGCCAGTAGTATCCCAGGAAGAGCCCAAAACAATGAGCAGTTCTTC. The full variable domain, rest sourced from reference TRBV19 and TRBJ2-1, is DGGITQSPKYLFRKEGQNVTLSCEQNLNHDAMYWYRQDPGQGLRLIYYSQIVNDFQKGDIAEGYSVSREKKESFPLTVTSAQKNPTAFYLCASSIPGRAQNNEQFFGPGTRLTVL.

On this clone: The same CDR3 arises from other DNA sequences in this sample as well. The chain links TRBV18 to TRBJ2-3; D might be TRBD2 (6 bases). Trimming shortened V by 2 bases and J by 0 bases, and 18 bases separated the two germline ends. This CDR3 is built from 18 residues. The germline V gene has CDR1 KGHSH and CDR2 LQKENI. Here the CDR3 reads CASSPSSTGASSTDTQYF. The CDR3, as DNA: TGTGCCAGCTCACCATCATCAACGGGAGCCTCTAGCACAGATACGCAGTATTTT.

The chain recombines TRBV19 with TRBJ2-7, with 10 positions matching TRBD1. The CDR3 totals 14 residues. CDR1 is LNHDA, CDR2 SQIVND, per germline (reference sequence). The CDR3 bases are TGTGCTACCGCGACAGGGGGCGGATCCTACGAGCAGTACTTC. Translated: CATATGGGSYEQYF.

The chain combines TRBV4-3 with TRBJ2-3, with D perhaps TRBD1 (5 bases). CDR1 is LGHNA, CDR2 YSLEER, per germline. Between the trimmed V and J ends, which lost 4 bases and 2 bases, there was a span of 7 bases. The CDR3 sequence is 13 residues long. CDR3 bases: TGCGCCAGCAGCCTGGGGCTCACAGATACGCAGTATTTT. This translates into CASSLGLTDTQYF.

The chain combines TRBV9 with TRBJ1-6; 8 bases map to TRBD1. V shed 4 bases and J 9 bases; nucleotides not matched to a gene: 12. In germline, CDR1 is SGDLS, CDR2 YYNGEE. The CDR3 consists of 16 residues. The DNA of the CDR3 is TGTGCCAGCAGCCCAGGACAGGGACCCACTTCTTCACCCCTCCACTTT. It yields the protein CASSPGQGPTSSPLHF.

This chain connects TRBV9 to TRBJ1-1; D gene ambiguous. V gave up 0 bases and J gave up 4 bases, with 7 bases separating them. The germline gives CDR1 SGDLS, CDR2 YYNGEE. The CDR3 length is 13 residues. CDR3 region: CASSVAIRTEAFF. The CDR3 DNA reads as TGTGCCAGCAGCGTAGCTATACGCACTGAAGCTTTCTTT.

The V call is TRBV7-9, the J call TRBJ2-5; D is possibly TRBD1 (6 bases). Germline values: CDR1 SEHNR, CDR2 FQNEAQ (reference sequence). The V gene lost 2 bases and the J gene lost 5 bases, with 9 bases spanning the gap. This CDR3 is built from 13 residues. CDR3 protein: CASSLKRGETQYF. The CDR3, as DNA: TGTGCCAGCAGCTTAAAGAGGGGGGAGACCCAGTACTTC.

This clone was picked up a small number of times. The sample contains more than one DNA sequence encoding this CDR3. The CDR3 nucleotides are TGTGCCAGCAGCTTAACTGTTAAGAGGTCCAGGGCCTACGAGCAGTACTTC. It encodes CASSLTVKRSRAYEQYF. This chain links TRBV11-3 with TRBJ2-7; D perhaps matches TRBD1 (5 bases). There are 17 residues in the CDR3. Per the germline V gene, CDR1 is SGHNT and CDR2 is YENEEA. Trimming removed 2 bases from V and 2 bases from J, with 19 bases in between.

The V call is TRBV27, the J call TRBJ2-1, with 8 bases lining up with TRBD2. Unmatched junction bases numbered 7, after V lost 5 bases and J lost 1 base. This CDR3 has 16 amino acids. Germline V gene lookup returns CDR1 MNHEY and CDR2 SMNVEV (reference sequence). In DNA form, the CDR3 reads TGTGCCAGCAGTGTTAGGCGGGAGGTGTCCTACAATGAGCAGTTCTTC. Protein: CASSVRREVSYNEQFF.

The chain recombines TRBV28 with TRBJ2-4; TRBD2 matches at 16 bases. Trimming took 5 bases from V and 0 from J; bases not matched to a gene: 13. The CDR3 is 21 residues long. CDR1 and CDR2 from the germline V gene are MDHEN and SYDVKM. The CDR3 coding sequence is TGTGCCAGCAGTCCCCAGGGACTAGCGGGAGGGGGGCCCTTAGCCAAAAACATTCAGTACTTC. It encodes CASSPQGLAGGGPLAKNIQYF.

The J gene is TRBJ2-7, the V gene TRBV18; 9 bases are a match to TRBD1. Germline V lookup: CDR1 KGHSH, CDR2 LQKENI. Losses at the gene ends were 4 bases for V and 5 bases for J; bases not matched to a gene: 9. The length of the CDR3 is 15 residues. CDR3 sequence (DNA): TGTGCCAGCTCACTCCGGCGGACAGGGGCCGACGAGCAGTACTTC. This codes for CASSLRRTGADEQYF. Full variable domain (outside the CDR3, taken from reference TRBV18 and TRBJ2-7): NAGVMQNPRHLVRRRGQEARLRCSPMKGHSHVYWYRQLPEEGLKFMVYLQKENIIDESGMPKERFSAEFPKEGPSILRIQQVVRGDSAAYFCASSLRRTGADEQYFGPGTRLTVT.